A selection of T cell receptor beta chains follows, all from one sample in a study of T cell responses to AZD1222 COVID-19 vaccine. TCRdb's table, derived via immunoSEQ multiplex PCR, lists solely in-frame clones and lacks some. The data show roughly 92,000 clones, roughly nine tenths seen once. The specimen was peripheral blood, collected 28 days after the second AZD1222 dose. The receptors stem from an adult who received the AZD1222 COVID-19 vaccine. CDR3s include the opening cysteine and the closing phenylalanine or tryptophan. The D gene is left open where the match is weak. Expanded clones get a size class; other rows say once, few or many, or leave the size out.

TRBD1	TRBV5-1	TRBJ1-1	few	TGCGCCAGCAGCCCCCCGACAGGGGTTAGCGCTGAAGCTTTCTTT	CASSPPTGVSAEAFF
TRBD1	TRBV7-3	TRBJ1-1	NA	TGTGCCAGCAGCCCAGGGGGGACAGGGGTCACTGAAGCTTTCTTT	CASSPGGTGVTEAFF
NA	TRBV6-5	TRBJ2-3	NA	TGTGCCGTCCGGGTCACAGATACGCAGTATTTT	CAVRVTDTQYF
NA	TRBV7-2	TRBJ1-5	NA	TGTGCCAGCAGCTTAGGGGTGCGGCAGCCCCAGCATTTT	CASSLGVRQPQHF
NA	TRBV2	TRBJ1-1	NA	TGTGCCAGCACCGGGGGGCCCAACAGGAAGTACACTGAAGCTTTCTTT	CASTGGPNRKYTEAFF
NA	TRBV11-2	TRBJ2-2	few	TGTGCCAGCAGCTTGGGGATAGCGGACACCGGGGAGCTGTTTTTT	CASSLGIADTGELFF
NA	TRBV19	TRBJ1-2	NA	TGTGCCAGTAGTAACCAGGGTGTGCATGGCTACACCTTC	CASSNQGVHGYTF
NA	TRBV7-9	TRBJ1-2	NA	TGTGCCAGCAGCTTACCCGGCCTAATTTATGGCTACACCTTC	CASSLPGLIYGYTF
NA	TRBV10-3	TRBJ1-2	NA	TGTGCCATCAGAAGCCCGGGCGATAACTACACCTTC	CAIRSPGDNYTF
NA	TRBV2	TRBJ1-1	NA	TGTGCCAGCAGTGGACCGCGTGCCACTGAAGCTTTCTTT	CASSGPRATEAFF
NA	TRBV4-2	TRBJ2-2	NA	TGTGCCAGCAGCCAAGAGCCAAACACCGGGGAGCTGTTTTTT	CASSQEPNTGELFF
NA	TRBV15	TRBJ2-1	NA	TGTGCCACCAGCAGGCAGGAACGGTTTGAGCAGTTCTTC	CATSRQERFEQFF
NA	TRBV6-5	TRBJ1-1	NA	TGTGCCAGCGGAAATGGAGGGGAAGTTACTGAAGCTTTCTTT	CASGNGGEVTEAFF
TRBD1	TRBV19	TRBJ1-4	NA	TGTGCCAGTAGAAACCGACAGGGGACAACTAATGAAAAACTGTTTTTT	CASRNRQGTTNEKLFF
TRBD2	TRBV5-8	TRBJ2-3	NA	TGTGCCAGCACCATTAGCGGGGGGACCTCAGATACGCAGTATTTT	CASTISGGTSDTQYF
TRBD2	TRBV3-1/TRBV3-2	TRBJ2-3	NA	TGTGCCAGCAGCCAAGCGGGGGGGCCCGCAGATACGCAGTATTTT	CASSQAGGPADTQYF
TRBD1	TRBV18	TRBJ1-2	NA	TGTGCCAGCTCACCCCTTGAACAGGGGGGCTACACCTTC	CASSPLEQGGYTF
NA	TRBV7-6	TRBJ1-1	NA	TGTGCCAGCAGCTTAGGATGGGGAAGGAACACTGAAGCTTTCTTT	CASSLGWGRNTEAFF
NA	TRBV6-5	TRBJ1-5	NA	TGTGCCAGCAGCCCACAGGGCAGGCAGCCCCAGCATTTT	CASSPQGRQPQHF
NA	TRBV5-4	TRBJ1-2	NA	TGTGCCAGCAGCTCGCCTCGGGACGGACTTCACTATGGCTACACCTTC	CASSSPRDGLHYGYTF
TRBD1	TRBV3-1/TRBV3-2	TRBJ1-3	NA	TGTGCCAGCAGCCTGGGACAGGGCTCTGGAAACACCATATATTTT	CASSLGQGSGNTIYF
NA	TRBV19	TRBJ1-1	NA	TGTGCCAGTAGGGCTCCAGGGCTTCCTGGGGCTGAAGCTTTCTTT	CASRAPGLPGAEAFF
TRBD2	TRBV9	TRBJ2-6	once	TGTGCCAGCAGCCCAATGGGGACTAGCGGATCTTCTTTTGGGGCCAACGTCCTGACTTTC	CASSPMGTSGSSFGANVLTF
NA	TRBV6-1	TRBJ1-1	NA	TGTGCCAGCAGTGAAGGGTGGGGGCGGAGTGAAGCTTTCTTT	CASSEGWGRSEAFF
NA	TRBV20-1	TRBJ1-2	NA	TGCAGGACACAGGGAATCTATGGCTACACCTTC	CRTQGIYGYTF
NA	TRBV6-1	TRBJ2-3	NA	TGTGCCAGCAGTGACCGGGACACTACGCAGTATTTT	CASSDRDTTQYF
NA	TRBV3-1/TRBV3-2	TRBJ1-2	NA	TGTGCCAGCAGCTCCCAACCGATAGCTGGTTATGGCTACACCTTC	CASSSQPIAGYGYTF
NA	TRBV2	TRBJ2-1	few	TGTGCCAGCAGTCCTGGACAGAGCTCCTACAATGAGCAGTTCTTC	CASSPGQSSYNEQFF
NA	TRBV23-1	TRBJ1-2	NA	TGCGCCAGCAAGGGACATAACTATGGCTACACCTTC	CASKGHNYGYTF
NA	TRBV19	TRBJ2-6	NA	TGTGCCAGTAGTATGAGCTCTGGGGCCAACGTCCTGACTTTC	CASSMSSGANVLTF
NA	TRBV2	TRBJ2-1	NA	TGTGCCAGCGACCTCGGGGGGCCGACCTACAATGAGCAGTTCTTC	CASDLGGPTYNEQFF
NA	TRBV12-3/TRBV12-4	TRBJ2-7	once	TGTGCCAGCAGTTTAAGCACCTACGAGCAGTACTTC	CASSLSTYEQYF
NA	TRBV7-9	TRBJ1-3	once	TGTGCCAGCAGCTTTCAGGGATCTGGAAACACCATATATTTT	CASSFQGSGNTIYF
TRBD1	TRBV19	TRBJ1-4	NA	TGTGCCAGTAGTTTCACGACAGGGTCAACTAATGAAAAACTGTTTTTT	CASSFTTGSTNEKLFF
NA	TRBV2	TRBJ1-2	NA	TGTGCCAGCATTCGCGGGGTTAACTATGGCTACACCTTC	CASIRGVNYGYTF
NA	TRBV5-1	TRBJ1-2	NA	TGCGCCAGCAGCTTGGACAGCGCTAACTATGGCTACACCTTC	CASSLDSANYGYTF
TRBD1	TRBV5-1	TRBJ2-2	NA	TGCGCCAGCAGCCAAAGGCAGGGGGCTCTGAACACCGGGGAGCTGTTTTTT	CASSQRQGALNTGELFF
NA	TRBV30	TRBJ2-7	once	TGTGCCCGAAGCTCTGGGGGTTTAGAGCAGTACTTC	CARSSGGLEQYF
NA	TRBV27	TRBJ1-2	NA	TGTGCCAGCAGTTCCCCGGGACCGAGCTATGGCTACACCTTC	CASSSPGPSYGYTF
NA	TRBV7-2	TRBJ1-3	NA	TGTGCCAGCAGGCCCTCTGGAAACACCATATATTTT	CASRPSGNTIYF
NA	TRBV18	TRBJ1-4	NA	TGTGCCAGCTCACGGGCAGATAATGAAAAACTGTTTTTT	CASSRADNEKLFF
TRBD1	TRBV30	TRBJ2-5	NA	TGTGCCTGGGCTACAGGGGTGGGGGAGACCCAGTACTTC	CAWATGVGETQYF
NA	TRBV7-9	TRBJ2-1	NA	TGTGCCAGCAGCTTAGGGGGTCCTTGGGATGAGCAGTTCTTC	CASSLGGPWDEQFF
NA	TRBV19	TRBJ1-3	NA	TGTGCCAGTATTGGGACGGCTCAGTCCACCATATATTTT	CASIGTAQSTIYF
TRBD1	TRBV5-4	TRBJ1-1	NA	TGTGCCAGCAGCTCCAGGGGGGGGACCGGCACTGAAGCTTTCTTT	CASSSRGGTGTEAFF
TRBD1	TRBV5-1	TRBJ2-2	NA	TGCGCCAGCAGCTCGGACAGGGTAGACACCGGGGAGCTGTTTTTT	CASSSDRVDTGELFF
NA	TRBV19	TRBJ1-3	NA	TGTGCCAGTACCCGCTCTGGAAACACCATATATTTT	CASTRSGNTIYF
NA	TRBV30	TRBJ2-3	NA	TGTGCCTGGAGTACTGACGGGGGCACAGATACGCAGTATTTT	CAWSTDGGTDTQYF
TRBD1	TRBV6-5	TRBJ2-2	once	TGTGCCAGCAGTCCCCGACAGGGGGCTGGCGGGGAGCTGTTTTTT	CASSPRQGAGGELFF